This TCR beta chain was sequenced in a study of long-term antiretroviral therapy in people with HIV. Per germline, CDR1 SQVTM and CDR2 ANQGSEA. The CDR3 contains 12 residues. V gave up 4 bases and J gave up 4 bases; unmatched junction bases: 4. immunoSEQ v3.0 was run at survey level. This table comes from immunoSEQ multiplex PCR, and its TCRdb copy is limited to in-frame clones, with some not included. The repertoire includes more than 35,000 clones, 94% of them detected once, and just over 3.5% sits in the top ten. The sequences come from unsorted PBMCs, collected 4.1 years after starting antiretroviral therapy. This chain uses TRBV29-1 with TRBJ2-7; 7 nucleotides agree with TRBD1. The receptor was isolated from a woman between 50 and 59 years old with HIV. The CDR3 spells CSVGQGKYEQYF. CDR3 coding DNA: TGCAGCGTTGGACAGGGAAAGTACGAGCAGTACTTC.